This T cell receptor (beta chain) was sequenced during a study of cytomegalovirus exposure and HLA in healthy donors (dated by TCRdb to about 2017). Background on the whole study: An earlier analysis of approximately 640 of the donors reported about 250 Gb of sequence data and some 120 million unique TCR beta sequences from about 179 million T cells. Donor age, sex, ethnicity and CMV serostatus were collected together with the repertoire data. The study aimed to test whether signatures of past pathogen exposure could be identified by cataloging public T cell receptors. Of the roughly 390 genotyped donors, about 80% fell in the genetic ancestry cluster associated with self-reported Caucasian donors. Genome-wide SNP genotypes for about 55% of the 666 donors were used in a later genetic analysis, which treated that subset as a discovery cohort. Roughly five DR-DQ haplotypes were treated as single units for association and clustering because of strong linkage in the cohort. A later analysis re-analyzed previously published TCR beta repertoires from about 730 donors and added high-resolution HLA genotyping to study TCR occurrence patterns. The number of donors typed differed by locus, with roughly 629-640 for A, B, C, DRB1 and DQB1, 522 for DQA1, under 610 for DPA1, and some 450 for DPB1. Among several hundred genotyped donors of the cohort, an average of around 240,000 unique TCR beta nucleotide sequences was sequenced per donor, of which about 19% were non-productive. To decide whether each TCR beta V gene segment behaved as functional or pseudogenic, an earlier analysis of fewer than 750 of the donors relied on high-throughput TCR beta sequencing. HLA typing covered class I and class II loci at four-digit resolution. Every discovery cohort repertoire had been produced on one sequencing platform. A separate validation cohort of approximately 130 different subjects was used in addition to the roughly 670-subject first cohort. An early release covering 500 to 750 HLA-typed donors comprised about 300 gigabases of sequencing data and 85 million to 100 million unique TCR sequences. The T cell repertoires of under 750 subjects were profiled by immunosequencing and related to cytomegalovirus serostatus. In the later analysis, no new phenotypic data were used to find candidate immune exposures; instead, reliance was placed on TCR beta sequences and their occurrence across donors. To predict cytomegalovirus infection status, the study brought together high-throughput TCR immunosequencing, statistical association of individual TCRs with disease status, and machine learning. Broader findings and caveats from the paper: A total of some 180 TCR beta chains were listed by the study as associated with cytomegalovirus. Because HLA typing was unavailable for some donors at each locus, only the typed subset was used in association tests. When HLA alleles, especially DR and DQ, strongly co-occurred, attributing TCR associations to individual alleles was difficult. Some IMGT-functional V segments, including TRBV6-2 and TRBV6-3, could not be told apart with the 87-base-pair reads, so those segments were excluded. In a later analysis, several top co-occurrence clusters were reported to appear linked to parvovirus B19, influenza, CMV and Epstein-Barr virus. In a later analysis, the rate of TCR association differed among HLA loci, with DRB1 alleles having the most associated TCRs and HLA-C alleles having the fewest. In this cohort, only TCR beta chains were sequenced, and detectable features were limited by the absence of alpha or paired-chain data. Most CMV-associated TCR beta chains appeared to be HLA-restricted in a later analysis, and the HLA associations seemed to be driven largely by CMV exposure. Most TCR sequences were observed very rarely across donors, whereas some public TCRs were present in many individuals. V-gene and J-gene trimming of TCR beta chains was associated with a missense DCLRE1C variant in a later genetic analysis, and the association was replicated in an independent cohort. Linkage disequilibrium might explain the correlated functional status among segregating V segments, but an unknown experimental factor could not be ruled out. Broadly in line with IMGT annotations, most TCR beta V segments showed up in productive rearrangements about 87% or about 30% of the time in an earlier analysis of around 550 of the donors. Cytomegalovirus status was reported to be diagnosed by the classifier with high specificity and sensitivity in both the original and validation cohorts. A further reported finding was that TCR beta sequences accurately predicted the HLA-A and HLA-B alleles for most subjects in the first cohort. A later analysis associated about 18,000 TCR beta sequences with specific HLA alleles at a false discovery rate of 0.05. Immune exposure information for the cohort was limited to CMV serostatus. The presence/absence analyses assumed that sequencing depth was roughly uniform across donors, and that assumption may not be true. About 15 rarely observed V segments, including chromosome 9 orphons, were excluded from the earlier analysis of about 600 of the donors because counts were too low. It was suggested by the authors that the approach could potentially be generalized to other disease states and immunological phenotypes. In vitro tests confirmed that three of the cytomegalovirus-associated TCR beta chains recognize cytomegalovirus antigens. A later genetic analysis reported fewer N-insertions in productive TCRs among donors in an Asian-associated ancestry cluster than the approximately 670-donor mean. Compared with equally common non-associated chains, HLA-associated TCR beta chains in a later analysis were more clonally expanded and had lower generation probabilities. A group of highly shared sequence variants was considered likely to be a technical artifact of the sequencing pipeline.

Of note for this clone: Its antigen is unknown. Base qualities were left out, and no much larger clone turns up one base away.

The CDR3 spans 11 residues, from the cysteine through the phenylalanine. The DNA shown is the 33-base CDR3, in frame from base 1. V was cut back by 1 base and J by 12 bases, leaving a gap of 10 bases between them. The germline V gene (reference sequence) gives CDR1 as DFQATT and CDR2 as SNEGSKA. Library preparation used the immunoSEQ multiplex PCR assay. For the multiplex PCR, a mixture combining 60 forward primers for TCR Vbeta segments and 13 reverse primers for TCR Jbeta segments was used. The CDR3 region of rearranged TCR beta genes was amplified from genomic DNA with a multiplex PCR assay. The amplified TCR beta libraries were sequenced on the Illumina HiSeq System as 87-base-pair reads. The original pipeline was this. A later analysis counted some 74 million unique TCR beta chains across the 670 or so repertoires, and 9 million to 14 million of these chains were shared by at least two donors. Raw reads were error-corrected and collapsed into unique sequences by a nearest-neighbor algorithm in which closely related sequences were merged to remove PCR and sequencing errors. CDR3 sequences were aligned to IMGT reference sequences to assign V, D and J gene segments. Each retained sequence needed at least a six-nucleotide match to both a V gene segment and a J gene segment. A rearrangement was called productive if the CDR3 had no stop codons and remained in frame with V and J, and every other rearrangement was called non-productive. Following IMGT convention, CDR3 was defined as the stretch from the second conserved V-encoded cysteine to the conserved J-encoded phenylalanine. The earlier analysis of roughly 590 of the donors excluded sequences that lacked an unambiguous match to a single V gene segment. An earlier analysis of several hundred of the donors classified V segments as functional when productive rearrangements were above 56.7% and as segregating when the standard deviation between donors was above 5%. A statistical classification framework was developed to diagnose cytomegalovirus status using the catalog of TCR beta chain sequences. A later analysis assigned V and J genes by comparing TCR nucleotide sequences with IMGT/GENE-DB human TR gene sequences. The TCRdist pipeline was used in a later analysis to assign CDR3 sequences and most-parsimonious VDJ recombination scenarios. In a later analysis, each TCR beta chain was defined by its CDR3 amino acid sequence together with its V-gene family, and reads without a unique V-gene family were excluded. As a way to deal with suspected cross-contamination and a sequencing artifact, a later analysis dropped 450 to 600 nucleotide sequences that were highly shared and had low generation probability. In a later analysis, a clonal expansion index was calculated for each public chain from normalized within-repertoire ranks of inferred template counts. Generation probabilities in a later analysis came from a VDJ recombination model fitted to out-of-frame rearrangements, and those results were checked against IGoR. Hypergeometric tests were used in a later analysis to score TCR-TCR, TCR-HLA and TCR-CMV co-occurrence, with a repertoire-size bias correction applied to the TCR pairs. To estimate false discovery rates, a later analysis permuted the HLA or CMV assignments 20 times. In a later analysis, co-occurring TCRs were grouped using DBSCAN, with TCRdist sequence similarity added in when clustering inside HLA-allele-positive subsets. Co-occurrence clustering excluded repertoires with fewer than 30,000 or more than 120,000 public chains, plus five with anomalous nucleotide sharing. TCRdb provides this immuneACCESS table in a form limited to in-frame rearrangements. Some clones are lacking; in checked studies, under half of them reflect an unresolved V gene, and why the rest are absent is not known. V, J and clone size are those of that table, while D and trimming were read from the DNA. In this sample the table shows about 120,000 clones, over 65% of which occur a single time. The ten largest clones add up to roughly a tenth of the sample.

In total, roughly 670 healthy bone marrow donors made up the cohort. All cohort members were sampled while nominally healthy, although unrecorded immune exposures were likely present. The donor was CMV seropositive and belonged to the group of more than 250 seropositive cohort members. A peripheral blood sample was provided by each donor, and peripheral blood mononuclear cells were used for TCR beta sequencing. The Qiagen DNeasy Blood Extraction Kit was used to extract genomic DNA from the blood cell samples. The rearranged segments are TRBV20-1 and TRBJ2-1; the D gene is perhaps TRBD2, on 6 matching bases. The TCR sequence derives from a man aged 25-40 years in good health and CMV-seropositive. The source material was PBMCs. The DNA is as follows: TGCAGTGCTAGAGTAGCGGTACGGCAGTTCTTC. Translated, it reads CSARVAVRQFF.